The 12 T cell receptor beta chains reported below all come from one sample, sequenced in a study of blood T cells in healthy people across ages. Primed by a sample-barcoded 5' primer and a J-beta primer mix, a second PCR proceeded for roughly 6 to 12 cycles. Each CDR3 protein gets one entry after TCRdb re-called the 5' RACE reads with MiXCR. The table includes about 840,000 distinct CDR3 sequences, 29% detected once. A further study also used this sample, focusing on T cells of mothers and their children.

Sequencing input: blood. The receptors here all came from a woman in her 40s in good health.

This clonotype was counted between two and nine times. CDR3 nucleotides: TGTGCCAGCAGCTTCTCGACAGGGTTGCCGTTCTTC. This gives the protein CASSFSTGLPFF. The chain carries TRBV7-2 and TRBJ2-1; 7 positions agree with TRBD1. This CDR3 comprises 12 residues. The germline V gene encodes CDR1 SGHTA and CDR2 FQGNSA. The trim removed 3 bases at V and 15 bases at J, leaving 8 bases unmatched.

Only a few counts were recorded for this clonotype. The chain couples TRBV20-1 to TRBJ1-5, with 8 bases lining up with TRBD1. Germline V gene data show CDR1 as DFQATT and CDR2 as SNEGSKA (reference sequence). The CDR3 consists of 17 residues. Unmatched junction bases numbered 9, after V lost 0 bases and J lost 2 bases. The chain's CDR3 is CSARDSDRGFGNQPQHF. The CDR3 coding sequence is TGCAGTGCTAGAGATTCAGACAGGGGTTTTGGCAATCAGCCCCAGCATTTT.

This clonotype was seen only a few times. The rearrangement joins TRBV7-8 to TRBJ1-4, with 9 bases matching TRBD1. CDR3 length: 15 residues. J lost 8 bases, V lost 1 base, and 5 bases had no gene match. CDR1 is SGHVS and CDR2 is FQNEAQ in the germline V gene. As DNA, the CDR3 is TGTGCCAGCAGCTTAGGGACAGGGGAGAGGGAAAAACTGTTTTTT. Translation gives CASSLGTGEREKLFF.

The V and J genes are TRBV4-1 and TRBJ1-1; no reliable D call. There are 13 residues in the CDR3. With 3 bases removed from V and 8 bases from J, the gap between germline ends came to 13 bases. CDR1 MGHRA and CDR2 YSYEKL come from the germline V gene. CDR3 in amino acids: CASSQVGDLEAFF. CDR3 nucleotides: TGCGCCAGCAGCCAGGTTGGGGATTTAGAAGCTTTCTTT.

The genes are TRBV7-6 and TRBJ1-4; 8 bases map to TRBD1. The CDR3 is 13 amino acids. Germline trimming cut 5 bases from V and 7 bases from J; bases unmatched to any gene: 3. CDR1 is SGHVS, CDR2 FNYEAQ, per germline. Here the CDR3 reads CASSTGQAEKLFF. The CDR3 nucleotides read TGTGCCAGCAGCACGGGACAGGCTGAAAAACTGTTTTTT.

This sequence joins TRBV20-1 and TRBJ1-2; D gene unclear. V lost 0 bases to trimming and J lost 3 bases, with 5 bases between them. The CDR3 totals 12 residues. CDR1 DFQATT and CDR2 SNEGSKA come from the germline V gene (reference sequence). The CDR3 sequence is CSARERYYGYTF. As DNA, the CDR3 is TGCAGTGCTAGAGAACGATACTATGGCTACACCTTC.

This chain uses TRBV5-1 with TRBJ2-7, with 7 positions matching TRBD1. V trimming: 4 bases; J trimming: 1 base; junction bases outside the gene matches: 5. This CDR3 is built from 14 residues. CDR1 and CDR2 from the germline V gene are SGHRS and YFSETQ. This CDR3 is CASSIGTESYEQYF. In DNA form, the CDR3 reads TGCGCCAGCAGCATTGGGACAGAGTCCTACGAGCAGTACTTC.

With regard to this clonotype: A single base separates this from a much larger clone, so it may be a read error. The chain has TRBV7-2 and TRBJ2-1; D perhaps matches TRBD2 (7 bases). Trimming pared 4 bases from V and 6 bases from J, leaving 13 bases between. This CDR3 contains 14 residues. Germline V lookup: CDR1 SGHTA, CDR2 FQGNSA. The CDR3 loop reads CASSWGGGVNEQFF. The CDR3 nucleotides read TGTGCCAGCAGCTGGGGGGGCGGGGTCAATGAGCAGTTCTTC.

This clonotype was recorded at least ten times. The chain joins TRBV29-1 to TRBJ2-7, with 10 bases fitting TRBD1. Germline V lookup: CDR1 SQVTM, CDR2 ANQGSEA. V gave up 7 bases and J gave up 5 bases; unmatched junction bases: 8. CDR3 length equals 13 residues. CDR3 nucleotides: TGCAGCGCCGTTGACAGGGGGCAGAACGAGCAGTACTTC. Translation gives CSAVDRGQNEQYF.

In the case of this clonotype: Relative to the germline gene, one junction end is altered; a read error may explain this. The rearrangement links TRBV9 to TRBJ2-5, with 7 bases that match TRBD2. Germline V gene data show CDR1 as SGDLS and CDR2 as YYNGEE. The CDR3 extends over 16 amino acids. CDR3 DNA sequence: TGTGCCAGCAGCTCCCAAACGGGGGGTTGGATTGAGACCCGGTACTTC. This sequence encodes CASSSQTGGWIETRYF.

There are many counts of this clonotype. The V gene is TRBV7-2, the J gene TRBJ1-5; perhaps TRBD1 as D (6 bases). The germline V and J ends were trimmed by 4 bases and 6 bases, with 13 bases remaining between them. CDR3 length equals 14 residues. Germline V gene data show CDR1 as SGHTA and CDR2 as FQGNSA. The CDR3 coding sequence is TGTGCCAGCAGCTCCGGACAGCTCATTCAGCCCCAGCATTTT. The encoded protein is CASSSGQLIQPQHF.

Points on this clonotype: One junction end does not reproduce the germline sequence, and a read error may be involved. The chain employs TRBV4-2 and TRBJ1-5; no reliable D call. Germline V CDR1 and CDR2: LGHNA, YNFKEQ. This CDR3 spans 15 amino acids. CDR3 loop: CAGSQGGAERLPQHF. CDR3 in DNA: TGTGCCGGCAGCCAAGGCGGAGCAGAACGGTTACCCCAGCATTTT.